Below are 21 T cell receptor beta chains sequenced from a single sample in a study of T cells in Graves' hyperthyroidism and ophthalmopathy. Amplification of TCR beta CDR3 regions was performed using RNA transcripts as template. HTBI primers drove first-round RT-PCR of the TCR CDR3. TCRdb reanalysed the multiplex PCR reads using MiXCR and keeps one entry per CDR3 protein. The sample has about 400,000 distinct CDR3 sequences, around 14% seen once. Sequenced input: blood. The receptors were sampled from a woman aged 18-35 years with Graves' hyperthyroidism.

The rearrangement links TRBV15 to TRBJ2-3; 7 bases fit TRBD2. J lost 4 bases, V lost 0 bases, and 13 bases had no gene match. Germline lookup yields CDR1 LNHNV and CDR2 YYDKDF (reference sequence). This CDR3 has 18 amino acids. The CDR3 protein is CATSRDSPAGGGADTQYF. The CDR3 DNA reads TGTGCCACCAGCAGAGATTCCCCAGCGGGTGGGGGGGCAGATACGCAGTATTTT.

This clonotype was counted ten times or more. The J gene is TRBJ1-2, the V gene TRBV5-6, with TRBD1 matching 12 bases. V shed 4 bases and J 2 bases; nucleotides not matched to a gene: 3. From germline, CDR1 is SGHDT and CDR2 YYEEEE. The CDR3 is 15 amino acids. The CDR3 protein is CASSPGTGGNYGYTF. CDR3 DNA sequence: TGTGCCAGCAGCCCCGGGACAGGGGGCAACTATGGCTACACCTTC.

The CDR3 protein is CASSIAWQGGQPQHF. As DNA, the CDR3 is TGTGCCAGTAGTATAGCGTGGCAGGGAGGTCAGCCCCAGCATTTT. This chain connects TRBV19 to TRBJ1-5, with D maybe TRBD1 (5 bases). V dropped 1 base and J dropped 6 bases, with 13 bases sitting between them. CDR1 LNHDA and CDR2 SQIVND come from the germline V gene (reference sequence). This CDR3 spans 15 amino acids. The variable domain in full, with the rest retrieved from reference TRBV19 and TRBJ1-5, is DGGITQSPKYLFRKEGQNVTLSCEQNLNHDAMYWYRQDPGQGLRLIYYSQIVNDFQKGDIAEGYSVSREKKESFPLTVTSAQKNPTAFYLCASSIAWQGGQPQHFGDGTRLSIL.

In its sample, this clonotype was seen a few times. This chain links TRBV9 with TRBJ2-7, with D tentatively TRBD1 or TRBD2 (6 bases each). In germline, CDR1 is SGDLS, CDR2 YYNGEE. The ends were cut back, 1 base at V and 6 bases at J, with 14 bases in the middle. The CDR3 is made up of 14 amino acids. CDR3 region: CASSVLADSFEQYF. The CDR3 bases are TGTGCCAGCAGCGTATTAGCGGACAGCTTCGAGCAGTACTTC.

The CDR3 here is CATSRDPMTGGEQYF. DNA of the CDR3: TGTGCCACCAGCAGAGATCCTATGACCGGCGGCGAGCAGTACTTC. This chain links TRBV15 with TRBJ2-7, with D uncertain. This CDR3 has 15 residues. V shed 0 bases and J shed 6 bases, with 15 bases lying between them. Germline CDR1 is LNHNV and CDR2 is YYDKDF (reference sequence).

This clonotype was counted many times. The J gene is TRBJ1-5, the V gene TRBV6-2 or TRBV6-3, with D possibly matching TRBD1 (5 bases). CDR3 size: 16 residues. Germline CDR1 MNHEY, CDR2 SVGEGT. V dropped 5 bases and J dropped 2 bases, with 16 bases sitting between them. The CDR3 nucleotides read TGTGCCAGCAGTACCCCCGGGAGGGGCCGCAATCAGCCCCAGCATTTT. Translating it yields CASSTPGRGRNQPQHF.

This clonotype was seen many times. The rearrangement uses TRBV3-1 and TRBJ2-5, with 11 positions matching TRBD2. V was pared by 1 base and J by 5 bases, with 6 bases of the junction left unmatched. The CDR3 consists of 16 residues. Per the germline V gene, CDR1 is LGHDT and CDR2 is YNNKEL (reference sequence). CDR3 in amino acids: CASSQATSGGKETQYF. DNA of the CDR3: TGTGCCAGCAGCCAAGCAACTAGCGGGGGAAAGGAGACCCAGTACTTC.

The genes are TRBV9 and TRBJ2-3; D is possibly TRBD1 (5 bases). Per germline, CDR1 SGDLS and CDR2 YYNGEE. The V end was cut by 0 bases, the J end by 2 bases, with 7 bases between. The CDR3 totals 14 residues. This CDR3 is CASSVGQHTDTQYF. In nucleotides, the CDR3 is TGTGCCAGCAGCGTAGGACAGCACACAGATACGCAGTATTTT.

Comment on this clonotype: A read error may be the cause here, since a much bigger clone is one base away. The rearrangement uses TRBV15 and TRBJ2-7; perhaps TRBD1 as D (7 bases). Trimming shortened V by 1 base and J by 1 base, and 11 bases separated the two germline ends. Germline loops: CDR1 LNHNV, CDR2 YYDKDF (reference sequence). The CDR3 is 15 residues long. The CDR3: CATSRGQGGSYEQYF. The CDR3 coding sequence is TGTGCCACCAGCAGAGGACAGGGAGGATCCTACGAGCAGTACTTC.

This clonotype was seen many times. The gene calls are TRBV24-1 and TRBJ2-1; D possibly uses TRBD1 or TRBD2 (5 bases each). Germline lookup yields CDR1 KGHDR and CDR2 SFDVKD. Between the trimmed V and J ends, which lost 6 bases and 5 bases, there was a span of 10 bases. This CDR3 has 13 amino acids. The CDR3 region is CATSPGTDNEQFF. CDR3 DNA: TGTGCCACCAGTCCCGGGACGGACAATGAGCAGTTCTTC.

This clonotype has ten or more counts. This chain connects TRBV5-8 to TRBJ2-1; D is ambiguous. The CDR3 is 15 amino acids. CDR1 SGHTS and CDR2 YDEGEE come from the germline V gene. Trimming removed 0 bases at V and 5 bases at J, with 12 bases between. Here the CDR3 DNA reads TGTGCCAGCAGCTTGGGACACCGGCTGAACAATGAGCAGTTCTTC. It yields the protein CASSLGHRLNNEQFF.

This clonotype was counted many times. V gene TRBV2 combines with J gene TRBJ2-7; TRBD2 might be the D (7 bases). Germline lookup yields CDR1 SNHLY and CDR2 FYNNEI. The CDR3 length is 15 residues. The V gene lost 5 bases and the J gene lost 3 bases, with 17 bases spanning the gap. The CDR3, as DNA: TGTGCCAGCAGTCAGGGGACTACCATACTCTACGAGCAGTACTTC. Translated, it gives CASSQGTTILYEQYF. The full variable domain, with the rest looked up from reference TRBV2 and TRBJ2-7, is EPEVTQTPSHQVTQMGQEVILRCVPISNHLYFYWYRQILGQKVEFLVSFYNNEISEKSEIFDDQFSVERPDGSNFTLKIRSTKLEDSAMYFCASSQGTTILYEQYFGPGTRLTVT.

This clonotype was counted many times. This chain joins TRBV7-9 and TRBJ2-5, with D tentatively TRBD1 (5 bases). Trimming pared 5 bases from V and 7 bases from J, leaving 23 bases between. The CDR3 runs to 16 residues. From germline, CDR1 is SEHNR and CDR2 FQNEAQ (reference sequence). CDR3 sequence: CASSPTDWQGSGTQYF. CDR3 nucleotides: TGTGCCAGCAGCCCCACCGATTGGCAGGGCAGTGGGACCCAGTACTTC.

This clonotype came up many times. This sequence may be a read error, since a much larger clone differs from it by one base. The chain carries TRBV7-9 and TRBJ1-6; 8 bases agree with TRBD1. The CDR3 length is 14 residues. Germline V gives CDR1 SEHNR, CDR2 FQNEAQ (reference sequence). The J segment lost 5 bases and the V segment lost 5 bases, leaving 2 bases of the junction unmatched. CDR3 residues: CASSQGQDNSPLHF. The CDR3 DNA reads as TGTGCCAGCAGCCAGGGACAGGATAATTCACCCCTCCACTTT.

This clonotype was seen ten or more times. The J gene is TRBJ2-7, the V gene TRBV6-1; the D gene is possibly TRBD1 (5 bases). The CDR3 contains 13 residues. With 7 bases removed from V and 2 bases from J, the gap between germline ends came to 12 bases. Germline V gene sequence: CDR1 MNHNS, CDR2 SASEGT. CDR3 sequence: CASTLTVTYEQYF. The CDR3 DNA reads as TGTGCCAGCACCTTGACAGTCACCTACGAGCAGTACTTC.

This clonotype has a count of ten or more. The chain links TRBV4-1 to TRBJ2-5; possibly TRBD1 for D (5 bases). CDR1 and CDR2 (germline): MGHRA, YSYEKL. The V end was cut by 4 bases, the J end by 4 bases, with 13 bases between. The CDR3 loop spans 14 amino acids. The CDR3 protein is CASSPKQGRETQYF. CDR3 in DNA: TGCGCCAGCAGCCCGAAGCAGGGCCGAGAGACCCAGTACTTC.

The chain combines TRBV2 with TRBJ1-1; the match to TRBD1 covers 11 bases. The CDR3 consists of 15 residues. Germline V gene sequence: CDR1 SNHLY, CDR2 FYNNEI. V dropped 4 bases and J dropped 5; count of bases not matched to a gene: 6. The CDR3 DNA reads as TGTGCCAGCAGTGCCGGGACAGGGGGAAGAACTGAAGCTTTCTTT. Amino acid sequence: CASSAGTGGRTEAFF. Full variable domain (outside the CDR3, taken from reference TRBV2 and TRBJ1-1): EPEVTQTPSHQVTQMGQEVILRCVPISNHLYFYWYRQILGQKVEFLVSFYNNEISEKSEIFDDQFSVERPDGSNFTLKIRSTKLEDSAMYFCASSAGTGGRTEAFFGQGTRLTVV.

This clonotype showed up many times. The chain recombines TRBV28 with TRBJ1-6, with D possibly matching TRBD1 (5 bases). The V and J ends lost 7 bases and 7 bases respectively, with 17 bases between them. Germline CDR1 reads MDHEN; CDR2 reads SYDVKM. The CDR3 is 15 amino acids. In DNA, the CDR3 is TGTGCCAGCACCGGGACCGCGCGCGGGAATTCACCCCTCCACTTT. Translating gives CASTGTARGNSPLHF. The whole variable domain, filled in from reference TRBV28 and TRBJ1-6, reads DVKVTQSSRYLVKRTGEKVFLECVQDMDHENMFWYRQDPGLGLRLIYFSYDVKMKEKGDIPEGYSVSREKKERFSLILESASTNQTSMYLCASTGTARGNSPLHFGNGTRLTVT.

This clonotype was counted at least ten times. V is TRBV7-3 and J is TRBJ1-6, with a possible D match to TRBD1 (5 bases). The germline V gene has CDR1 SGHTA and CDR2 FQGTGA. CDR3 length: 14 residues. The V gene lost 0 bases and the J gene lost 8 bases, with 8 bases spanning the gap. Here the CDR3 DNA reads TGTGCCAGCAGCTTAACGGGGGTGGATTCACCCCTCCACTTT. Translating it yields CASSLTGVDSPLHF.

The chain uses TRBV29-1 and TRBJ1-2; possible D gene TRBD1, 5 bases. This CDR3 comprises 13 residues. Deletions cut 7 bases from V and 2 bases from J, with 14 bases between. Germline CDR1 is SQVTM and CDR2 is ANQGSEA. Written as DNA, the CDR3 is TGCAGCGACATTGCGGGGGACAACTATGGCTACACCTTC. This codes for CSDIAGDNYGYTF.

This clonotype was counted many times. The V call is TRBV6-1, the J call TRBJ2-3; TRBD2 matches 13 bases. V lost 4 bases to trimming and J lost 5 bases; unmatched junction nucleotides: 6. CDR1 MNHNS and CDR2 SASEGT come from the germline V gene. The CDR3 loop spans 16 amino acids. CDR3 in amino acids: CASSAGLAGALDTQYF. In DNA, the CDR3 is TGTGCCAGCAGTGCCGGACTAGCGGGAGCTTTAGATACGCAGTATTTT.